The 2 T cell receptor beta chains below come from one sample, sequenced in a study of radiotherapy plus CTLA-4 blockade in lung cancer. The protocol was immunoSEQ multiplex PCR, while the TCRdb copy is restricted to in-frame clones and leaves out a portion. The sample consists of 65,000 to 90,000 clones, roughly 84% of them appearing once. This material consisted of peripheral blood, taken from a patient treated with radiotherapy plus ipilimumab. These receptors originate from a human donor with non-small cell lung cancer that progressed on radiotherapy plus ipilimumab.

The chain joins TRBV29-1 to TRBJ2-5, with D unresolved. The CDR3 consists of 12 residues. V was cut by 1 base and J by 4 bases, with 7 bases left in between. Germline values: CDR1 SQVTM, CDR2 ANQGSEA. CDR3 amino acids: CSVEANTETQYF. The CDR3 region has the DNA TGCAGCGTTGAAGCCAACACAGAGACCCAGTACTTC.

The DNA of the CDR3 is TGTGCCAGCAGCGACGAGGAGGTTTTGGGCGAGCAGTACGTC. Amino acids: CASSDEEVLGEQYV. The chain has TRBV21-1 and TRBJ2-7; no DNA check was done on the table's D call, TRBD2. TRBV21-1 is classified as a pseudogene. The CDR3 has 14 residues.